The 3 T cell receptor beta chains presented below share a single source sample, sequenced in a study of blood T cell repertoires in COVID-19. Profiled with immunoSEQ multiplex PCR; TCRdb holds only in-frame clones, not every one. The sample lists fewer than 400,000 clones; around 90% were seen once. The sequenced material came from PBMCs or T cells enriched from blood (not recorded which). These receptors were obtained from a woman under 40 who had recovered from COVID-19.

The rearrangement uses TRBV2 and TRBJ2-1; maybe TRBD2 (6 bases). CDR3 size: 12 residues. Trimming pared 1 base from V and 14 bases from J, leaving 12 bases between. The germline gives CDR1 SNHLY, CDR2 FYNNEI. The DNA for the CDR3 is TGTGCCAGCAGTGAAGTCGGGAGCGGCAAGTTCTTC. Amino acids: CASSEVGSGKFF.

The gene calls are TRBV5-1 and TRBJ2-3; 14 bases map to TRBD2. This CDR3 comprises 17 residues. V was pared by 4 bases and J by 5 bases, with 9 bases of the junction left unmatched. CDR1 and CDR2 (germline): SGHRS, YFSETQ. The CDR3 loop reads CASSPAGLAGALDTQYF. CDR3 DNA: TGCGCCAGCAGCCCCGCGGGACTAGCGGGAGCTCTAGATACGCAGTATTTT.

CDR3 protein: CASSLVGGQASNYGYTF. CDR3 coding DNA: TGTGCCAGCAGCTTAGTCGGCGGACAGGCATCCAACTATGGCTACACCTTC. V gene TRBV7-2 combines with J gene TRBJ1-2, with 7 positions matching TRBD1. V dropped 1 base and J dropped 2; count of bases not matched to a gene: 10. Germline V gene lookup returns CDR1 SGHTA and CDR2 FQGNSA. The CDR3 loop spans 17 amino acids.